This T cell receptor beta chain comes out of a study of circulating and synovial CD4+ cells in juvenile arthritis. Here immunoSEQ multiplex PCR was the method, and the copy in TCRdb shows in-frame clones only, minus some. The repertoire holds under 35,000 clones, about 95% seen once, with 0.15% to 0.2% in the top ten. Notes on the study in general: These blood cells shared more CDR3 sequences with synovium than bulk blood.

A remark on this clone: The antigen is not known.

Germline values: CDR1 SGHNT, CDR2 YYREEE (reference sequence). V shed 4 bases, J shed 0 bases, and the junction held 7 bases outside the gene matches. The CDR3 sequence is 16 residues long. The sample was CD4+ T cells from blood. V and J are TRBV5-4 and TRBJ2-3, with 8 bases that match TRBD1. This sequence was found in a human donor with juvenile idiopathic arthritis. For the CDR3, the DNA is TGTGCCAGCAGCCTGAAGGGACAGGAGAGCACAGATACGCAGTATTTT. Its translation is CASSLKGQESTDTQYF.